A single sample is the source of the 26 T cell receptor beta chains below, sequenced in a study of beta chain features in type 1 diabetes. The study, taken as a whole, reports: All four CD4+ subsets from Type 1 diabetes patients carried moderately but significantly shorter TCRB CDR3s.

Sequencing targeted expressed TCRB transcripts, as all isolated RNA had been reverse transcribed. Sequenced by immunoSEQ multiplex PCR; TCRdb stores in-frame clones only, minus some. Of hundreds of thousands of clones in the sample, about 14% were seen once. Their cognate antigens are unknown. The sequencing sample was made of naive CD4+ T cells from blood. Every receptor here comes from a man aged 18 to 30 with type 1 diabetes.

The genes are TRBV5-1 and TRBJ1-2; 9 positions agree with TRBD1. The CDR3 sequence is 17 residues long. Germline CDR1 SGHRS, CDR2 YFSETQ. V trimming: 7 bases; J trimming: 1 base; junction bases outside the gene matches: 14. The CDR3 coding sequence is TGCGCCAGCGCCGATCCGGGACAGGGAAGGGGTAACTATGGCTACACCTTC. This encodes CASADPGQGRGNYGYTF.

This clone came up a few times. The J gene is TRBJ2-7, the V gene TRBV4-3; D is undetermined. The germline CDR1 and CDR2 sequences are LGHNA and YSLEER. With 1 base removed from V and 4 bases from J, the gap between germline ends came to 20 bases. The CDR3 totals 17 residues. CDR3 sequence reads: CASSQVVALDQPYEQYF. CDR3 DNA: TGCGCCAGCAGCCAAGTGGTGGCATTAGATCAGCCGTACGAGCAGTACTTC.

This clone was recorded a few times. The chain combines TRBV5-1 with TRBJ2-6, with no clear D. Germline-derived CDR1 and CDR2 are SGHRS and YFSETQ. V was pared by 7 bases and J by 3 bases, with 11 bases between. CDR3 size: 14 residues. CDR3 residues: CASESALGANVLTF. For the CDR3, the DNA is TGCGCCAGCGAAAGCGCCCTTGGGGCCAACGTCCTGACTTTC.

The rearrangement links TRBV4-2 to TRBJ2-1; 7 nucleotides agree with TRBD2. CDR1 is LGHNA and CDR2 is YNFKEQ in the germline V gene. Trimming cost V 7 bases and J 4 bases; bases outside gene matches: 13. The CDR3 consists of 16 residues. The CDR3 nucleotides are TGTGCCAGCAATTTCTTCGGAGCGGGGACTTACAATGAGCAGTTCTTC. Amino acids: CASNFFGAGTYNEQFF.

The chain links TRBV6-5 to TRBJ2-1; 8 bases agree with TRBD2. CDR1 is MNHEY and CDR2 is SVGAGI in the germline V gene. The V and J ends lost 4 bases and 6 bases, in that order; junction bases with no gene match: 8. This CDR3 contains 15 residues. This CDR3 is CASSSPGTSSNEQFF. As DNA, the CDR3 is TGTGCCAGCAGTTCCCCCGGGACTAGTAGCAATGAGCAGTTCTTC.

This clone was detected a few times. The chain joins TRBV28 to TRBJ1-1; no clear D gene. Trimming shortened V by 11 bases and J by 0 bases, and 10 bases separated the two germline ends. The CDR3 runs 12 residues. Germline assignment: CDR1 MDHEN and CDR2 SYDVKM. The chain's CDR3 is CAVHWVNTEAFF. The CDR3 bases are TGTGCCGTGCACTGGGTGAACACTGAAGCTTTCTTT.

This clone appeared a few times. The chain recombines TRBV29-1 with TRBJ1-1; 12 positions agree with TRBD1. The CDR3 is 13 residues long. Germline V gene data show CDR1 as SQVTM and CDR2 as ANQGSEA. With 5 bases clipped from V and 11 bases from J, the junction kept 9 bases outside the gene matches. The CDR3 here is CSVWDRGRREAFF. The CDR3 DNA sequence: TGCAGCGTTTGGGACAGGGGGCGAAGGGAGGCTTTCTTT.

This clone was seen a few times. The rearrangement joins TRBV7-9 to TRBJ1-1; D is unclear. This CDR3 is built from 15 residues. Germline-derived CDR1 and CDR2 are SEHNR and FQNEAQ (reference sequence). Trimming pared 1 base from V and 2 bases from J, leaving 11 bases between. The CDR3 nucleotides read TGTGCCAGCAGCTTAGTTCTAGGCGGAAACACTGAAGCTTTCTTT. This encodes CASSLVLGGNTEAFF.

This clone was detected only a few times. V usage is TRBV2 and J usage is TRBJ1-2; D not certain. Germline V gives CDR1 SNHLY, CDR2 FYNNEI. V gave up 2 bases and J gave up 4 bases, with 11 bases separating them. CDR3 length: 14 residues. The CDR3 reads CASSERRAGYGYTF. The CDR3 DNA follows: TGTGCCAGCAGTGAACGGAGGGCAGGCTATGGCTACACCTTC.

This clone was counted only a few times. This CDR3 is CASSPWAATGAQYF. The CDR3 DNA reads TGTGCCAGCAGCCCCTGGGCCGCGACGGGCGCGCAGTACTTC. The chain links TRBV9 to TRBJ2-7; D ambiguous. The CDR3 has 14 amino acids. Germline assignment: CDR1 SGDLS and CDR2 YYNGEE. With 4 bases removed from V and 9 bases from J, the gap between germline ends came to 20 bases. Variable domain in full (rest from reference TRBV9 and TRBJ2-7): DSGVTQTPKHLITATGQRVTLRCSPRSGDLSVYWYQQSLDQGLQFLIQYYNGEERAKGNILERFSAQQFPDLHSELNLSSLELGDSALYFCASSPWAATGAQYFGPGTRLTVT.

This clone was seen more than once but under ten times. The CDR3: CASSEQGRRYF. The CDR3 DNA is TGTGCCAGCAGTGAGCAAGGACGCCGTTACTTC. The rearrangement joins TRBV6-1 to TRBJ2-7; D gene ambiguous. V lost 3 bases and J lost 13, with 13 bases in between. Germline V gene lookup returns CDR1 MNHNS and CDR2 SASEGT. The CDR3 length is 11 residues.

This clone was counted between two and nine times. The chain is built from TRBV9 and TRBJ2-3; the match to TRBD2 covers 10 bases. The CDR3 consists of 16 residues. Trimming cost V 3 bases and J 1 base; bases outside gene matches: 5. Germline CDR1 reads SGDLS; CDR2 reads YYNGEE. The CDR3 nucleotides are TGTGCCAGCAGCGCCGGGGGGACTAGCGGCACAGATACGCAGTATTTT. This gives the protein CASSAGGTSGTDTQYF.

V usage is TRBV7-2 and J usage is TRBJ2-3; a possible D gene is TRBD2 (6 bases). This CDR3 is 13 amino acids long. The ends were cut back, 4 bases at V and 2 bases at J, with 7 bases in the middle. CDR1 and CDR2 from the germline V gene are SGHTA and FQGNSA. This CDR3 is CASSSGATDTQYF. DNA of the CDR3: TGTGCCAGCAGCTCGGGAGCCACAGATACGCAGTATTTT.

The chain combines TRBV5-4 with TRBJ1-1; D is ambiguous. CDR3 length: 13 residues. Germline V gives CDR1 SGHNT, CDR2 YYREEE (reference sequence). V was pared by 0 bases and J by 4 bases, with 7 bases between. Written as DNA, the CDR3 is TGTGCCAGCAGCTTGGGAAAGGGCACTGAAGCTTTCTTT. Its translation is CASSLGKGTEAFF. The whole variable domain, remainder taken from reference TRBV5-4 and TRBJ1-1, is ETGVTQSPTHLIKTRGQQVTLRCSSQSGHNTVSWYQQALGQGPQFIFQYYREEENGRGNFPPRFSGLQFPNYSSELNVNALELDDSALYLCASSLGKGTEAFFGQGTRLTVV.

This chain joins TRBV19 and TRBJ2-7; a possible D gene is TRBD2 (6 bases). Germline values: CDR1 LNHDA, CDR2 SQIVND (reference sequence). This CDR3 is 14 amino acids long. The V end was cut by 3 bases, the J end by 3 bases, with 12 bases between. This chain's CDR3 is CASSIGSRRYEQYF. The CDR3 region has the DNA TGTGCCAGTAGTATCGGGAGCAGGCGCTACGAGCAGTACTTC.

This chain links TRBV29-1 with TRBJ2-3; tentatively, D is TRBD1 (5 bases). Germline-derived CDR1 and CDR2 are SQVTM and ANQGSEA. The CDR3 is 14 residues long. Trimming shortened V by 5 bases and J by 6 bases, and 18 bases separated the two germline ends. The DNA of the CDR3 is TGCAGCGTTTATGGTCTGGGGCAGAGGGATACGCAGTATTTT. Protein product: CSVYGLGQRDTQYF.

There are a few counts of this clone. The chain has TRBV7-9 and TRBJ2-1, with D perhaps matching TRBD1 or TRBD2 (5 bases each). The V end was cut by 7 bases, the J end by 5 bases, with 12 bases between. CDR3 length equals 13 residues. CDR1 SEHNR and CDR2 FQNEAQ come from the germline V gene (reference sequence). CDR3 sequence: CASMELGDNEQFF. The CDR3 DNA is TGTGCCAGCATGGAACTAGGGGACAATGAGCAGTTCTTC.

This chain links TRBV29-1 with TRBJ1-4, with a weak D call TRBD1 (6 bases). CDR1 and CDR2 (germline): SQVTM, ANQGSEA. The CDR3 runs 15 residues. The germline V and J ends were trimmed by 6 bases and 1 base, with 15 bases remaining between them. The CDR3 DNA follows: TGCAGCGTGACCCCTATAGGGGGAACTAATGAAAAACTGTTTTTT. Residues: CSVTPIGGTNEKLFF.

This clone was counted only a few times. The chain couples TRBV7-9 to TRBJ2-5; D remains ambiguous. Trimming stripped 4 bases from V and 7 bases from J, with 10 bases between. In germline, CDR1 is SEHNR, CDR2 FQNEAQ (reference sequence). The CDR3 contains 12 residues. The CDR3 DNA is TGTGCCAGCAGCTCTAGTGATTTGACCCAGTACTTC. Its translation: CASSSSDLTQYF.

This rearrangement joins TRBV7-9 to TRBJ2-7; 9 bases match TRBD1. Germline V gene sequence: CDR1 SEHNR, CDR2 FQNEAQ (reference sequence). CDR3 length equals 15 residues. J was trimmed by 0 bases and V by 4 bases; bases with no gene match: 4. Here the CDR3 DNA reads TGTGCCAGCAGCTCGGACAGGGGCGACTCCTACGAGCAGTACTTC. This translates into CASSSDRGDSYEQYF.

This clone appeared once. One end of the junction varies from germline; a read error may be responsible. The CDR3 spells CASRTTPARMNTEAFF. CDR3 nucleotide sequence: TGTGCTAGCAGAACAACCCCCGCCAGAATGAACACTGAAGCTTTCTTT. The chain recombines TRBV7-7 with TRBJ1-1; D ambiguous. The length of the CDR3 is 16 residues. The germline V gene has CDR1 SSHAT and CDR2 FNYEAQ (reference sequence).

This clone has just a few counts. The J gene is TRBJ2-1, the V gene TRBV15; 7 nucleotides agree with TRBD2. The J segment lost 2 bases and the V segment lost 8 bases, leaving 6 bases of the junction unmatched. This CDR3 region has 14 residues. The germline CDR1 and CDR2 sequences are LNHNV and YYDKDF (reference sequence). CDR3 in amino acids: CATRGETTYNEQFF. The CDR3 bases are TGTGCCACCCGGGGGGAGACCACCTACAATGAGCAGTTCTTC.

This clone was counted only a few times. The chain recombines TRBV4-2 with TRBJ2-7; a possible D gene is TRBD1 (7 bases). V gave up 0 bases and J gave up 5 bases, with 14 bases separating them. The CDR3 has 15 amino acids. CDR1 and CDR2 (germline): LGHNA, YNFKEQ. The CDR3 reads CASSQEGGGQNEQYF. The CDR3 region has the DNA TGTGCCAGCAGCCAAGAAGGAGGGGGCCAAAACGAGCAGTACTTC.

This clone was seen more than once but under ten times. For the CDR3, the DNA is TGCAGCGCCCTTACGGGGGCCGGTAGCAATCAGCCCCAGCATTTT. As protein: CSALTGAGSNQPQHF. V gene TRBV29-1 combines with J gene TRBJ1-5; a weak D match, TRBD1 (6 bases). V was cut by 7 bases and J by 0 bases, with 16 bases left in between. The CDR3 contains 15 residues. From germline, CDR1 is SQVTM and CDR2 ANQGSEA.

This clone was observed a few times. V and J are TRBV29-1 and TRBJ2-5; 11 bases line up with TRBD1. Germline CDR1 reads SQVTM; CDR2 reads ANQGSEA. CDR3 length: 15 residues. Trimming cost V 6 bases and J 2 bases; bases outside gene matches: 8. Here the CDR3 reads CSVLGTGGFQETQYF. For the CDR3, the DNA is TGCAGCGTCCTGGGGACAGGGGGTTTTCAAGAGACCCAGTACTTC.

The rearrangement uses TRBV19 and TRBJ1-1; TRBD1 is a possible D gene (6 bases). V gave up 6 bases and J gave up 5 bases, with 16 bases separating them. The CDR3 runs to 14 residues. CDR1 and CDR2 from the germline V gene are LNHDA and SQIVND (reference sequence). CDR3 sequence (DNA): TGTGCCAGTAGCCGACAGGCAAGAGGGACTGAAGCTTTCTTT. Its translation: CASSRQARGTEAFF.